This is a list of T cell receptor beta chains from one sample in a study of blood T cell repertoires in COVID-19. Generated by immunoSEQ multiplex PCR, the TCRdb table keeps only in-frame clones and is missing some. In the table there are a few hundred thousand clones, roughly 90% of which are singletons. The source material was peripheral blood. These receptors were obtained from a woman in her forties or fifties with active or convalescent COVID-19. CDR3s include the opening cysteine and the closing phenylalanine or tryptophan. A D gene is named only where the DNA matches it firmly. Clone size is shown for a subset of rows, as once, few, many or a class of expanded clone.

v_gene	j_gene	d_gene	abundance	CDR3nt	CDR3aa
TRBV3-1/TRBV3-2	TRBJ2-5	NA	NA	TGTGCCAGCAGCCAAGATCCCGCCCGGGTCCTCCGAGAGACCCAGTACTTC	CASSQDPARVLRETQYF
TRBV28	TRBJ1-2	NA	once	TGTGCCAGCAGTTTATCGGAGAACTATGGCTACACCTTC	CASSLSENYGYTF
TRBV28	TRBJ2-2	TRBD2	NA	TGTGCCAGCAGTTTATCAGGGAGGGGGAACACCGGGGAGCTGTTTTTT	CASSLSGRGNTGELFF
TRBV29-1	TRBJ1-1	NA	NA	TGCAGCGTTGACCCAGGGGAGAACACTGAAGCTTTCTTT	CSVDPGENTEAFF
TRBV28	TRBJ1-1	TRBD1	NA	TGTGCCAGCAGCCCGGACAGGGGGAACACTGAAGCTTTCTTT	CASSPDRGNTEAFF
TRBV5-4	TRBJ2-7	NA	many	TGTGCCAGCAGCGTAGCTGGAGGGCTCGAGCAGTACTTC	CASSVAGGLEQYF
TRBV5-4	TRBJ1-1	NA	NA	TGTGCCAGCAGCTTGGAAGAAGGCGGGGACACTGAAGCTTTCTTT	CASSLEEGGDTEAFF
TRBV7-9	TRBJ1-2	NA	NA	TGTGCCAGCAGCCAACAGGTGGGGGGTAACTATGGCTACACCTTC	CASSQQVGGNYGYTF
TRBV5-4	TRBJ2-5	NA	NA	TGTGCCAGCAGCTTGTCAGGAGAGACCCAGTACTTC	CASSLSGETQYF
TRBV3-1/TRBV3-2	TRBJ1-2	NA	NA	TGTGCCAGCAGCCAAGAATCACGGGGGGGGAGGAGTGGCTATGGCTACACCTTC	CASSQESRGGRSGYGYTF
TRBV2	TRBJ1-3	TRBD1	NA	TGTGCCAGCAGGGGACAGGGGGGAAACACCATATATTTT	CASRGQGGNTIYF
TRBV5-1	TRBJ1-6	NA	NA	TGCGCCAGCAGCTTATGGCAGTCCTATAATTCACCCCTCCACTTT	CASSLWQSYNSPLHF
TRBV30	TRBJ1-1	NA	NA	TGTGCCTGGAGGGGCAGCTTTACTGAAGCTTTCTTT	CAWRGSFTEAFF
TRBV6-5	TRBJ2-7	TRBD2	NA	TGTGCCAGCAGGGGGACTAGCGCCTACGAGCAGTACTTC	CASRGTSAYEQYF
TRBV5-1	TRBJ1-2	NA	NA	TGCGCCAGCAGCTTGGGGGGCTCCTATGGCTACACCTTC	CASSLGGSYGYTF
TRBV4-3	TRBJ2-4	TRBD2	NA	TGCGCCAGCAGCCAAGGGACTAGCGGCCCAAACATTCAGTACTTC	CASSQGTSGPNIQYF
TRBV11-2	TRBJ1-4	TRBD1	NA	TGTGCCAGCAGCGGAAGACAGGGGCGGGGTGAAAAACTGTTTTTT	CASSGRQGRGEKLFF
TRBV6-1	TRBJ1-5	NA	NA	TGTGCCAGCAGTGAAACCTCTACAGGGTGGCAGCCCCAGCATTTT	CASSETSTGWQPQHF
TRBV14	TRBJ1-1	NA	NA	TGTGCCACTACTATAGGAGGGGCCGGGAGTACTGAAGCTTTCTTT	CATTIGGAGSTEAFF
TRBV6-6	TRBJ2-7	TRBD1	NA	TGTGCCAGCAGCCCAAAGGACAGGGAGCAGTACTTC	CASSPKDREQYF
TRBV14	TRBJ2-1	TRBD1	NA	TGTGCCAGCAGCCAGCAACAGGGGAGCAATGAGCAGTTCTTC	CASSQQQGSNEQFF
TRBV28	TRBJ2-7	TRBD2	NA	TGTGCCAGCAGTAGCGGGAGTAGTTACGAGCAGTACTTC	CASSSGSSYEQYF
TRBV7-2	TRBJ1-1	NA	NA	TGTGCCAGCAGCTTAGGGCAGGCCTTGAACACTGAAGCTTTCTTT	CASSLGQALNTEAFF
TRBV18	TRBJ1-6	TRBD1	once	TGTGCCAGCTCACCCGACAGGGGACCCCTCCACTTT	CASSPDRGPLHF
TRBV5-1	TRBJ1-1	TRBD1	once	TGCGCCAGCAGCTGGGGACAGTCCCCTACGTTGCGGACTGAAGCTTTCTTT	CASSWGQSPTLRTEAFF
TRBV5-4	TRBJ1-1	NA	NA	TGTGCCAGCAGCCCATCCGGGGGAGGTAGGACTGAAGCTTTCTTT	CASSPSGGGRTEAFF
TRBV10-3	TRBJ1-1	TRBD1	NA	TGTGCCATCAGGGAAGGGACAGGGCCGAACACTGAAGCTTTCTTT	CAIREGTGPNTEAFF
TRBV18	TRBJ2-1	TRBD2	NA	TGTGCCAGCTCACCACTTGCGGGAGTAAAGTACAATGAGCAGTTCTTC	CASSPLAGVKYNEQFF
TRBV15	TRBJ2-1	NA	NA	TGTGCCACCAGCAGCCATGGGAACAGGGCGATCCCCAATGAGCAGTTCTTC	CATSSHGNRAIPNEQFF
TRBV27	TRBJ1-4	TRBD1	once	TGTGCCAGCAGTTGGACAGGGGGCTCTAATGAAAAACTGTTTTTT	CASSWTGGSNEKLFF
TRBV27	TRBJ2-7	NA	NA	TGTGCCAGCAGTATCAGGGGGGACTTCTACGAGCAGTACTTC	CASSIRGDFYEQYF
TRBV30	TRBJ1-2	NA	NA	TGTGCCTGGAGCGAGGGGACAAAATATGGCTACACCTTC	CAWSEGTKYGYTF
TRBV12-3/TRBV12-4	TRBJ1-2	TRBD1	NA	TGTGCCAGCAGTCGGACAGGGGCCACAATCTTC	CASSRTGATIF
TRBV10-3	TRBJ1-1	NA	NA	TGTGCCATCAGTCCTTCGACTCCCGGGAGCCCCACTGAAGCTTTCTTT	CAISPSTPGSPTEAFF
TRBV2	TRBJ1-2	NA	NA	TGTGCCAGCAGCCAGGACATGAGCTATGGCTACACCTTC	CASSQDMSYGYTF
TRBV7-9	TRBJ2-2	TRBD1	NA	TGTGCCAGCAGCTTCAGGGGGAAAGGTGGGGAGCTGTTTTTT	CASSFRGKGGELFF